These T cell receptor beta chains were read from a single sample in a study of beta chain features in type 1 diabetes. Produced via immunoSEQ multiplex PCR; TCRdb's table is partial and in-frame only. The data show fewer than 350,000 clones, roughly 15% seen once. What was sequenced was naive CD4+ T cells from blood. The receptors come from a man aged 18 to 30 with type 1 diabetes. The CDR3 runs from the conserved cysteine through the conserved F or W. The D gene is left open where the match is weak. Clone size is stated in some rows and not others, as once, few, many or a class when expanded.

clone_size: .; j_call: TRBJ2-1; v_call: TRBV9; d_call: TRBD2; cdr3_aa: CASSASGRAWNEQFF; cdr3_nt: TGTGCCAGCAGCGCTAGCGGGAGGGCGTGGAATGAGCAGTTCTTC
clone_size: few; j_call: TRBJ2-5; v_call: TRBV30; d_call: TRBD2; cdr3_aa: CAWEYVGGQETQYF; cdr3_nt: TGTGCCTGGGAGTACGTCGGGGGGCAAGAGACCCAGTACTTC
clone_size: .; j_call: TRBJ2-7; v_call: TRBV6-6; d_call: .; cdr3_aa: CASSRARGSGYEQYF; cdr3_nt: TGTGCCAGCAGTCGGGCGAGGGGGAGTGGATACGAGCAGTACTTC
clone_size: few; j_call: TRBJ2-7; v_call: TRBV18; d_call: TRBD1; cdr3_aa: CASSLGQGGYEQYF; cdr3_nt: TGTGCCAGCTCACTCGGACAGGGGGGATACGAGCAGTACTTC
clone_size: .; j_call: TRBJ2-7; v_call: TRBV30; d_call: .; cdr3_aa: CAWSRQLAVKEQYF; cdr3_nt: TGTGCCTGGAGTCGACAGTTAGCCGTTAAGGAGCAGTACTTC
clone_size: .; j_call: TRBJ2-7; v_call: TRBV5-1; d_call: TRBD2; cdr3_aa: CASSEGTSGAYEQYF; cdr3_nt: TGCGCCAGCAGCGAGGGGACTAGCGGCGCCTACGAGCAGTACTTC
clone_size: .; j_call: TRBJ2-3; v_call: TRBV7-9; d_call: TRBD1; cdr3_aa: CASSLSQGAAGDTQYF; cdr3_nt: TGTGCCAGCAGCTTATCGCAGGGGGCGGCAGGAGATACGCAGTATTTT
clone_size: few; j_call: TRBJ1-1; v_call: TRBV5-4; d_call: TRBD1; cdr3_aa: CASSTTGVAEAFF; cdr3_nt: TGTGCCAGCAGCACCACAGGGGTGGCTGAAGCTTTCTTT
clone_size: few; j_call: TRBJ1-2; v_call: TRBV15; d_call: .; cdr3_aa: CATSRILGPRNYGYTF; cdr3_nt: TGTGCCACCAGCAGGATCCTGGGGCCGCGTAACTATGGCTACACCTTC
clone_size: .; j_call: TRBJ2-1; v_call: TRBV30; d_call: TRBD1; cdr3_aa: CAWSVRRTGRFF; cdr3_nt: TGTGCCTGGAGTGTACGGAGGACAGGGAGATTCTTC
clone_size: .; j_call: TRBJ1-1; v_call: TRBV18; d_call: .; cdr3_aa: CASSPRAGVQNTEAFF; cdr3_nt: TGTGCCAGCTCACCGCGGGCAGGGGTACAAAACACTGAAGCTTTCTTT
clone_size: .; j_call: TRBJ1-5; v_call: TRBV7-2; d_call: .; cdr3_aa: CASSFGISRWGSNQPQHF; cdr3_nt: TGTGCCAGCAGCTTCGGTATCTCTAGGTGGGGCAGCAATCAGCCCCAGCATTTT
clone_size: .; j_call: TRBJ2-1; v_call: TRBV19; d_call: TRBD2; cdr3_aa: CASSLRTSAYNEQFF; cdr3_nt: TGTGCCAGTAGTTTGAGGACTAGCGCCTACAATGAGCAGTTCTTC
clone_size: .; j_call: TRBJ1-2; v_call: TRBV19; d_call: .; cdr3_aa: CASSLVRGSNYGYTF; cdr3_nt: TGTGCCAGTAGCCTCGTTAGGGGTTCTAACTATGGCTACACCTTC